The clone carrying this T cell receptor (beta chain) was counted at least ten times. These data come from a study of identical twins. Template switching created a universal primer site, and the cDNA included unique molecular identifiers. TCRdb redid the calling of the 5' RACE reads with MiXCR, one entry per CDR3 protein. The repertoire holds 500,000 to 700,000 distinct CDR3 sequences, with around 7.4% as singletons. V dropped 4 bases and J dropped 5; count of bases not matched to a gene: 7. CDR3 length: 14 amino acids. Germline loops: CDR1 MGHRA, CDR2 YSYEKL. Healthy Caucasians supplied all donations. These data also featured in a second study, about yellow fever vaccine responses in identical twins. That investigation notes: Convergence reportedly seemed to mark part of the twins' vaccine T cell response, with personalization marking the rest.

This chain uses TRBV4-1 with TRBJ1-1; 7 bases are shared with TRBD1. The specimen was PBMCs. This TCR was sampled from a woman under 30 in good health. For the CDR3, the DNA is TGCGCCAGCAGCCGTCAGGGGGAAGGGACTGAAGCTTTCTTT. It yields the protein CASSRQGEGTEAFF.